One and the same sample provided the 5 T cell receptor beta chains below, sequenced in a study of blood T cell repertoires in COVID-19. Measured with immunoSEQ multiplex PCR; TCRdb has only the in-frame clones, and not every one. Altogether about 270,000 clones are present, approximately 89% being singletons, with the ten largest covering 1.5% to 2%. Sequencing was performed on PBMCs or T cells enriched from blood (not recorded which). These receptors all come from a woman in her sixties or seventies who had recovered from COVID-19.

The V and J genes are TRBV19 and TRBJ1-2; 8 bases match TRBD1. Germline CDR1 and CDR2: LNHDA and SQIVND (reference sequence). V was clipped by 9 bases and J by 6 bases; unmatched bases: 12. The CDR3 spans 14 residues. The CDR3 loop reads CARLAETGVDGYTF. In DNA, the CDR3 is TGTGCCAGGCTAGCCGAGACAGGGGTGGATGGCTACACCTTC.

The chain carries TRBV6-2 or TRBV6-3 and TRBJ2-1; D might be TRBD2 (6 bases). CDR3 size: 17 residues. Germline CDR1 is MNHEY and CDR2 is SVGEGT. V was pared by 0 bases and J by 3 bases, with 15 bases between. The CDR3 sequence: CASSYSPPGGVYNEQFF. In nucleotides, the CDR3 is TGTGCCAGCAGTTACTCCCCGCCGGGCGGGGTCTACAATGAGCAGTTCTTC.

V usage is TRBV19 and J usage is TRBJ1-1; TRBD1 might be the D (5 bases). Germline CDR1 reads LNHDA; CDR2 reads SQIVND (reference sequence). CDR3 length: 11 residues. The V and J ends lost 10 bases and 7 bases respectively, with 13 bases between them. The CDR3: CATLTGIEAFF. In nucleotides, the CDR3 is TGTGCCACCTTAACAGGAATTGAAGCTTTCTTT.

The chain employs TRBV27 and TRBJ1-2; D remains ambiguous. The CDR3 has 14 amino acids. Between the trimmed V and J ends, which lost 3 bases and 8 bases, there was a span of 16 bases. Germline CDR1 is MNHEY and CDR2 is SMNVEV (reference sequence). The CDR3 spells CASSFRNPFGGYTF. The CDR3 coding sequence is TGTGCCAGCAGTTTTAGGAACCCTTTCGGGGGCTACACCTTC.

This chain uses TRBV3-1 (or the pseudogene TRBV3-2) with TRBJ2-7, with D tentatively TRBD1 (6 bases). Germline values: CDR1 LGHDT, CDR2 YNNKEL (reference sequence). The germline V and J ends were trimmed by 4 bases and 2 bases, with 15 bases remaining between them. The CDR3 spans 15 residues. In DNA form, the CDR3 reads TGTGCCAGCAGCCTATCCGACAGGCTTGCCTACGAGCAGTACTTC. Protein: CASSLSDRLAYEQYF.